Given below is one TCR beta chain in context. The source of the sample is a study of blood T cell repertoires in COVID-19. The J segment lost 4 bases and the V segment lost 4 bases, leaving 11 bases of the junction unmatched. The CDR3 runs to 18 residues. Germline CDR1 is LGHDT and CDR2 is YNNKEL (reference sequence). The table came from immunoSEQ multiplex PCR; TCRdb's copy has only in-frame clones and leaves some out. This table has 150,000 to 200,000 clones, 80% to 85% appearing once. V is TRBV3-1 (or the pseudogene TRBV3-2) and J is TRBJ2-6; 9 bases are shared with TRBD2. This clonotype was sampled from a woman in her 30s with acute or convalescent COVID-19. What was sequenced was peripheral blood. The CDR3 coding sequence is TGTGCCAGCAGCCCGGCGGGAGGGGGCGGCCCAGGGGCCAACGTCCTGACTTTC. Protein product: CASSPAGGGGPGANVLTF.